The 14 T cell receptor beta chains below come from one sample, sequenced in a study of OX40 agonist ivuxolimab in advanced cancers. Library preparation employed the immunoSEQ multiplex PCR assay. TCRdb mirrors the immuneACCESS table, restricted to in-frame sequences. Some clones are absent from its copies; in checked studies, under half trace to an unresolved V gene, and the reason for the others is unknown. Counted in this sample were tens of thousands of clones; around nine tenths of them appeared once. The top ten constitute around 25% of the sample. This sample comprised CD4+ or CD8+ T cells sorted from blood, obtained in a trial of the OX40 agonist ivuxolimab. The receptor set was obtained from an adult with an advanced solid tumor such as melanoma, head and neck, liver or kidney cancer.

V and J are TRBV19 and TRBJ2-1; 7 bases fit TRBD1. Germline assignment: CDR1 LNHDA and CDR2 SQIVND (reference sequence). This CDR3 contains 15 residues. The ends lost 6 bases at V and 9 bases at J; junction bases unmatched: 14. The CDR3 is CASSIQGSPIGEQFF. The CDR3 bases are TGTGCCAGTAGCATACAGGGGAGCCCAATCGGTGAGCAGTTCTTC.

The J gene is TRBJ1-1, the V gene TRBV5-4; D is unclear. Germline assignment: CDR1 SGHNT and CDR2 YYREEE (reference sequence). This CDR3 has 14 amino acids. Trimming took 4 bases from V and 6 from J, leaving 16 bases between them. CDR3 sequence: CASSPDYGGPEAFF. The CDR3 DNA reads TGTGCCAGCAGCCCTGACTATGGAGGGCCTGAAGCTTTCTTT.

The chain joins TRBV2 to TRBJ1-1; maybe TRBD1 (5 bases). Trimming shortened V by 8 bases and J by 1 base, and 20 bases separated the two germline ends. Germline-derived CDR1 and CDR2 are SNHLY and FYNNEI. The CDR3 runs 16 residues. The DNA of the CDR3 is TGTGCCAGCCCTGCAGGGTTTCCAATATCGAACACTGAAGCTTTCTTT. This sequence encodes CASPAGFPISNTEAFF.

The chain is built from TRBV20-1 and TRBJ2-3; D gene unclear. V was trimmed by 4 bases and J by 4 bases, leaving 6 bases between them. The CDR3 loop spans 11 amino acids. Germline-derived CDR1 and CDR2 are DFQATT and SNEGSKA (reference sequence). As DNA, the CDR3 is TGCAGTGCTAAAAACTCAGATACGCAGTATTTT. Translating it yields CSAKNSDTQYF.

This clone came up once. This rearrangement joins TRBV29-1 to TRBJ1-2, with unresolved D. V shed 7 bases and J shed 7 bases, with 16 bases lying between them. The CDR3 spans 12 residues. CDR1 is SQVTM and CDR2 is ANQGSEA in the germline V gene. As DNA, the CDR3 is TGCAGCGGTCGTAGTGGCAGCTTTGGCTACACCTTC. Protein sequence: CSGRSGSFGYTF.

The V call is TRBV11-1, the J call TRBJ2-7; 7 nucleotides align to TRBD1. Looked up from germline, CDR1 is SGHAT and CDR2 is FQDESV (reference sequence). The V segment lost 1 base and the J segment 2 bases; nucleotides outside the gene matches: 5. This CDR3 has 15 amino acids. CDR3 amino acids: CASSLEPGTAYEQYF. DNA of the CDR3: TGTGCCAGCAGCTTAGAACCCGGGACAGCCTACGAGCAGTACTTC.

The V and J genes are TRBV5-4 and TRBJ2-5, with 7 bases identical to TRBD1. The CDR3 is 16 residues long. Trimming took 9 bases from V and 5 from J; bases not matched to a gene: 19. Looked up from germline, CDR1 is SGHNT and CDR2 is YYREEE (reference sequence). The CDR3 is CATTEGAYIFRETQYF. CDR3 nucleotide sequence: TGTGCCACCACCGAGGGGGCATATATTTTTCGGGAGACCCAGTACTTC.

The J gene is TRBJ2-3, the V gene TRBV6-5; D ambiguous. V gave up 2 bases and J gave up 6 bases, with 3 bases separating them. Per germline, CDR1 MNHEY and CDR2 SVGAGI. This CDR3 is built from 11 residues. CDR3 nucleotides: TGTGCCAGCAGTTACGGCGATACGCAGTATTTT. Translated, it gives CASSYGDTQYF.

This chain connects TRBV6-1 to TRBJ1-2; a weak D match, TRBD1 (5 bases). CDR3 length equals 13 residues. V was trimmed by 5 bases and J by 6 bases, leaving 13 bases between them. Germline V gives CDR1 MNHNS, CDR2 SASEGT. CDR3 nucleotides: TGTGCCAGCAGTTCCGGGGCTTCGGATGGCTACACCTTC. This gives the protein CASSSGASDGYTF.

This clone was detected only a few times. The rearrangement joins TRBV6-1 to TRBJ2-3; possibly TRBD2 for D (7 bases). The CDR3 runs to 15 residues. V gave up 6 bases and J gave up 8 bases, with 21 bases separating them. Germline CDR1 reads MNHNS; CDR2 reads SASEGT. CDR3: CASRDLSGGAATQYF. CDR3 sequence (DNA): TGTGCCAGCAGGGACCTGAGTGGGGGGGCAGCTACGCAGTATTTT.

This chain connects TRBV2 to TRBJ1-4, with TRBD1 matching 7 bases. The CDR3 covers 14 residues. Germline values: CDR1 SNHLY, CDR2 FYNNEI. V shed 5 bases and J 8 bases; nucleotides not matched to a gene: 8. CDR3 protein: CASSKRQGEEKLFF. CDR3 coding DNA: TGTGCCAGCAGTAAAAGACAGGGCGAGGAAAAACTGTTTTTT.

V and J are TRBV19 and TRBJ1-2; D remains unclear. The CDR3 has 12 residues. The V end lost 5 bases, the J end lost 8 bases, and 12 bases lay between the germline ends. From germline, CDR1 is LNHDA and CDR2 SQIVND (reference sequence). The CDR3 region is CASSVGPVGYTF. In DNA form, the CDR3 reads TGTGCCAGTAGTGTGGGCCCCGTCGGCTACACCTTC.

This clone was recorded a few times. This chain connects TRBV9 to TRBJ1-1; D uncertain. Germline-derived CDR1 and CDR2 are SGDLS and YYNGEE. The CDR3 runs 13 residues. Trimming left V 3 bases short and J 1 base short, with 7 bases between. Here the CDR3 DNA reads TGTGCCAGCAGCGCCCCACCGAACACTGAAGCTTTCTTT. Translation gives CASSAPPNTEAFF.

This clone was observed once. V usage is TRBV6-1 and J usage is TRBJ1-1, with D possibly TRBD1 on 5 matching bases. The CDR3 length is 14 residues. V shed 9 bases and J shed 4 bases, with 18 bases lying between them. Germline values: CDR1 MNHNS, CDR2 SASEGT. In DNA form, the CDR3 reads TGTGCCAGTTGGATGGGACGGTTAGCCACTGAAGCTTTCTTT. Protein product: CASWMGRLATEAFF.